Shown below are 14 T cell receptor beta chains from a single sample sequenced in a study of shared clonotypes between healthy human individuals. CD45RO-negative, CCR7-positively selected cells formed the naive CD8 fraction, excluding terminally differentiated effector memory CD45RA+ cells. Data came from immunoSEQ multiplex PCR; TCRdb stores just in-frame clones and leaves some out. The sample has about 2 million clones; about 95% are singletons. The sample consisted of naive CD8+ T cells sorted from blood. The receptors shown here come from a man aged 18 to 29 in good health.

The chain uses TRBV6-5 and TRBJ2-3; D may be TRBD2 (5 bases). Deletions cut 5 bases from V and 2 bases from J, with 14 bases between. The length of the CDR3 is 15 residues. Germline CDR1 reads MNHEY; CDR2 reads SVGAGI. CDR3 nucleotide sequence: TGTGCCAGCAGTCTTACCGGGATGGACACAGATACGCAGTATTTT. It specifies CASSLTGMDTDTQYF.

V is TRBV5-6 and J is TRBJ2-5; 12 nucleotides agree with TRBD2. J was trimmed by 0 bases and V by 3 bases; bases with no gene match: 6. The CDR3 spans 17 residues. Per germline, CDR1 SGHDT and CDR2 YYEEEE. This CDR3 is CASSWATSGGNQETQYF. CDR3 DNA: TGTGCCAGCAGCTGGGCGACTAGCGGGGGCAACCAAGAGACCCAGTACTTC.

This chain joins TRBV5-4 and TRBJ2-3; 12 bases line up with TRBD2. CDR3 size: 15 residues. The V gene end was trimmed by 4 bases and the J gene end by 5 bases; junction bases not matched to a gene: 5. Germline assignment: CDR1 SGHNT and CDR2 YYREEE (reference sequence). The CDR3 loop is CASSRLAGEGDTQYF. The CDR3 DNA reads TGTGCCAGCAGCCGACTAGCGGGAGAAGGAGATACGCAGTATTTT.

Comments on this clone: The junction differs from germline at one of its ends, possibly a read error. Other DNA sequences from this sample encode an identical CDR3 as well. The CDR3 region has the DNA TGCGCCAGCATTCCTAAACAAACCTACGAGCAGTACTTC. Translation gives CASIPKQTYEQYF. The chain has TRBV28 and TRBJ2-7, with unresolved D. The V gene's germline CDR1 is MDHEN and CDR2 SYDVKM. CDR3 length: 13 residues.

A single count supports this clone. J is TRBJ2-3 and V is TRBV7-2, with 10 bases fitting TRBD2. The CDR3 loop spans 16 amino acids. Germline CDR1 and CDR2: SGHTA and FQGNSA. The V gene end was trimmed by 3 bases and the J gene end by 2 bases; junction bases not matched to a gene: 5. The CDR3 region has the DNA TGTGCCAGCAGCTTCGGACTAGCGGAGACCACAGATACGCAGTATTTT. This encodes CASSFGLAETTDTQYF. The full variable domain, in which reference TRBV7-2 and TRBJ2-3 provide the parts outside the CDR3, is GAGVSQSPSNKVTEKGKDVELRCDPISGHTALYWYRQSLGQGLEFLIYFQGNSAPDKSGLPSDRFSAERTGGSVSTLTIQRTQQEDSAVYLCASSFGLAETTDTQYFGPGTRLTVL.

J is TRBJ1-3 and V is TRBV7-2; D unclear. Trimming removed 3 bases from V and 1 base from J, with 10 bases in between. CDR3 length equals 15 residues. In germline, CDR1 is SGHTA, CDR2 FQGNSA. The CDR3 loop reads CASSFFSVSGNTIYF. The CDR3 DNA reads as TGTGCCAGCAGCTTTTTCTCAGTGTCTGGAAACACCATATATTTT.

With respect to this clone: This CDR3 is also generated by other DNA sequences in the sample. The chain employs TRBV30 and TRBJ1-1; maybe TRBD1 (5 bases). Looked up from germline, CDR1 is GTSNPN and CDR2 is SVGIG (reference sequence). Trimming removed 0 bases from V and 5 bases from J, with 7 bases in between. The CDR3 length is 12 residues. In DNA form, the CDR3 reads TGTGCCTGGAGTGTACCAGGGACTGAAGCTTTCTTT. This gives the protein CAWSVPGTEAFF.

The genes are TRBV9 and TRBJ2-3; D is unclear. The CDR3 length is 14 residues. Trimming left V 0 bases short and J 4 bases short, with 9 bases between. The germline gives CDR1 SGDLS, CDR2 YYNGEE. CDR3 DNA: TGTGCCAGCAGCGTAGTGACGGGTCCAGATACGCAGTATTTT. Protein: CASSVVTGPDTQYF. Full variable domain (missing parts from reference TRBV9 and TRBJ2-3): DSGVTQTPKHLITATGQRVTLRCSPRSGDLSVYWYQQSLDQGLQFLIQYYNGEERAKGNILERFSAQQFPDLHSELNLSSLELGDSALYFCASSVVTGPDTQYFGPGTRLTVL.

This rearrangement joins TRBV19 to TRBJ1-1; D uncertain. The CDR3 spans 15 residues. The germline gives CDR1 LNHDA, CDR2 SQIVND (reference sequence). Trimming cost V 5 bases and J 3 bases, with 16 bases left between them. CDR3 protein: CASSPRVREHTEAFF. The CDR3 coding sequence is TGTGCCAGTAGTCCGAGGGTTAGGGAGCACACTGAAGCTTTCTTT. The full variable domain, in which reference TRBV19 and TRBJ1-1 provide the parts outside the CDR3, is DGGITQSPKYLFRKEGQNVTLSCEQNLNHDAMYWYRQDPGQGLRLIYYSQIVNDFQKGDIAEGYSVSREKKESFPLTVTSAQKNPTAFYLCASSPRVREHTEAFFGQGTRLTVV.

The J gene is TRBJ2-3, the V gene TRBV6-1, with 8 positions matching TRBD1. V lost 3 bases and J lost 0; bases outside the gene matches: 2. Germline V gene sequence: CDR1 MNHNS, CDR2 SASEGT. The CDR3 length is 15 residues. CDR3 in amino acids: CASSDRDRSTDTQYF. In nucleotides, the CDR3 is TGTGCCAGCAGTGACCGGGACAGGAGCACAGATACGCAGTATTTT.

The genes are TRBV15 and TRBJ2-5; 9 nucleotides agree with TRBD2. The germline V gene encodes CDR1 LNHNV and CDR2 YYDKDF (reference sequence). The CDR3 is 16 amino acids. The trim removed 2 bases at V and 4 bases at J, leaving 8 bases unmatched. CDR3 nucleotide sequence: TGTGCCACCAGCAGATCCGGGACTAGCTTCGGAGAGACCCAGTACTTC. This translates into CATSRSGTSFGETQYF.

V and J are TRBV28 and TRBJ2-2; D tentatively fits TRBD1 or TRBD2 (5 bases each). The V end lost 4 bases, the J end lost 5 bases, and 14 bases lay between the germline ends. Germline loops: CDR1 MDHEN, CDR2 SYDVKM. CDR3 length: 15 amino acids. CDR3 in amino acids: CASSWGSTGTGELFF. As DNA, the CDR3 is TGTGCCAGCAGTTGGGGGTCGACGGGGACCGGGGAGCTGTTTTTT.

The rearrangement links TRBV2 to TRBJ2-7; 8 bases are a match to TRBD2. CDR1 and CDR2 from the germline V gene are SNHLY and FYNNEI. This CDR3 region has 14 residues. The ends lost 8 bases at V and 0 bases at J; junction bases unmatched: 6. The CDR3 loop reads CASSNGRVSYEQYF. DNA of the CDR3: TGTGCCAGCTCCAACGGGAGGGTCTCCTACGAGCAGTACTTC.

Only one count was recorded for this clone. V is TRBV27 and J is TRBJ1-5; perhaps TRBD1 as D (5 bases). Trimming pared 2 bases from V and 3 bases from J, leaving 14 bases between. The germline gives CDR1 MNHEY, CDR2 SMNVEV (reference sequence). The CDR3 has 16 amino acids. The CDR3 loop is CASSLRGVDNNQPQHF. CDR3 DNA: TGTGCCAGCAGTTTACGAGGGGTGGATAACAATCAGCCCCAGCATTTT.